This T cell receptor beta chain was identified in a study of stem cell transplantation in POMP-related autoinflammatory disease. Study-wide context: Defective thymoproteasomes were hypothesized to impair CD8+ T-cell positive selection. Study results and caveats: Fewer unique TRB V-J gene pairings were identified in patients with PRAID. In patients with PRAID, every analyzed T-cell subset tended to show lower diversity and higher clonality.

The V end was cut by 6 bases, the J end by 1 base, with 7 bases between. Germline lookup yields CDR1 SQVTM and CDR2 ANQGSEA. The CDR3 contains 12 residues. This clone appeared a few times. Its target is not known. Assay: immunoSEQ multiplex PCR; the TCRdb copy retains only in-frame clones and omits some. The sample contains 7,500 or so clones, roughly four fifths of which appear only once. The J gene is TRBJ1-5, the V gene TRBV29-1; TRBD1 is a possible D gene (6 bases). The sequencing input was a CXCR5-defined cell subset from PBMCs. This clonotype was sampled from a human donor in good health. CDR3 nucleotides: TGCAGCGTAGGACAGAGCAATCAGCCCCAGCATTTT. Protein product: CSVGQSNQPQHF.